A selection of T cell receptor beta chains follows, all from one sample in a study of shared clonotypes between healthy human individuals. Sequencing was performed with immunoSEQ multiplex PCR; in TCRdb, only in-frame clones are kept and a portion is missing. The sample lists about 2.4 million clones, around 90% occurring once. The specimen sequenced was naive CD4+ T cells sorted from blood. The receptors derive from a man aged 18-30 years in good health. The CDR3 runs from the conserved cysteine through the conserved F or W. D genes are given only for firm matches. Clone size appears in some rows only: once, few, many, or a class for an expanded clone.

TRBV28	.	.	TRBJ1-6	TGTGCCAGCAAAAAACGGGACTTTCATAATTCACCCCTCCACTTT	CASKKRDFHNSPLHF
TRBV11-2	once	TRBD1	TRBJ1-4	TGTGCCAGCAGCTTGGGACAGGGAGGGGAAAAACTGTTTTTT	CASSLGQGGEKLFF
TRBV7-2	once	TRBD1	TRBJ2-7	TGTGCCAGCAGCTCCGGAACAGGGGCCTACGAGCAGTACTTC	CASSSGTGAYEQYF
TRBV6-5	.	TRBD1	TRBJ2-2	TGTGCCAGCAGTTGGGGATGGACAGGGGGCACCGGGGAGCTGTTTTTT	CASSWGWTGGTGELFF
TRBV10-3	.	.	TRBJ1-2	TGTGCCATCAGTGATCAGGGCTCGGCCTATGGCTACACCTTC	CAISDQGSAYGYTF
TRBV19	once	.	TRBJ2-7	TGTGCCAGTAGTTTTTCGGCGGGGAGCTCCTACGAGCAGTACTTC	CASSFSAGSSYEQYF
TRBV5-1	.	TRBD2	TRBJ2-3	TGCGCCAGCAGCTTCACTAGCGGGGGCCCTTCAGATACGCAGTATTTT	CASSFTSGGPSDTQYF
TRBV2	.	.	TRBJ2-5	TGTGCCAGCAGTTTTCGGGTTACGGGCGAGACCCAGTACTTC	CASSFRVTGETQYF
TRBV5-8	.	TRBD1	TRBJ1-6	TGTGCCAGCAGCTTCTACAGGGGATATAATTCACCCCTCCACTTT	CASSFYRGYNSPLHF
TRBV15	.	TRBD2	TRBJ2-7	TGTGCCACCAGCAGAGCTAGCGGGGCCTACGAGCAGTACTTC	CATSRASGAYEQYF
TRBV2	.	.	TRBJ1-2	TGTGCCAGCAGTGTTAGCCGCTATGGCTACACCTTC	CASSVSRYGYTF
TRBV6-4	.	.	TRBJ1-2	TGTGCCAGCCCTCGGGCAGAGAATAACTATGGCTACACCTTC	CASPRAENNYGYTF
TRBV19	.	.	TRBJ1-6	TGTGCCAGTAGTGAAAGACGGAGCTCCTATAATTCACCCCTCCACTTT	CASSERRSSYNSPLHF
TRBV15	.	.	TRBJ1-3	TGTGCCACCAGCAGAGGGGAGGGGCAGGGACGGTCTGGAAACACCATATATTTT	CATSRGEGQGRSGNTIYF
TRBV5-5	.	TRBD1	TRBJ2-7	TGTGCCAGCAGCTTGTGGGACAGGGTTTACGAGCAGTACTTC	CASSLWDRVYEQYF
TRBV4-1	.	.	TRBJ1-3	TGCGCCAGCAGCCAAACGGGGATGTCTGGAAACACCATATATTTT	CASSQTGMSGNTIYF
TRBV18	once	.	TRBJ2-3	TGTGCCAGTAAGGGGAGCACAGATACGCAGTATTTT	CASKGSTDTQYF
TRBV19	once	TRBD1	TRBJ2-7	TGTGCCAGTAGTATGGCCGGGACAGGGGGCTTATTTTTC	CASSMAGTGGLFF
TRBV19	.	TRBD1	TRBJ2-2	TGTGCCAGTAGTGGGGACAGGGTGAACACCGGGGAGCTGTTTTTT	CASSGDRVNTGELFF
TRBV28	.	.	TRBJ2-7	TGTGCCAGCAGTTTATTAAGGCCGAGCTCCTACGAGCAGTACTTC	CASSLLRPSSYEQYF
TRBV5-1	.	TRBD2	TRBJ2-5	TGCGCCAGCAGCTTGGCAAGCGGGGGGTCGGAGACCCAGTACTTC	CASSLASGGSETQYF
TRBV12-5	.	.	TRBJ1-3	TGTGCTAGTGGTTTGGATCAGGACTCTGGAAACACCATATATTTT	CASGLDQDSGNTIYF
TRBV5-4	.	.	TRBJ1-2	TGTGCCAGCAGCTTGGAGGCAGGGAACTATGGCTACACCTTC	CASSLEAGNYGYTF
TRBV28	.	.	TRBJ2-7	TGTGCCAGCAGTACGAGGCCTGGGCGCGAGCAGTACTTC	CASSTRPGREQYF
TRBV19	.	.	TRBJ1-3	TGTGCCAGTAGTCCGGGACACCTATCTGGAAACACCATATATTTT	CASSPGHLSGNTIYF
TRBV7-2	.	.	TRBJ1-1	TGTGCCAGCACCGACTGGGGGGGGACTGAAGCTTTCTTT	CASTDWGGTEAFF
TRBV4-1	.	.	TRBJ2-2	TGCGCCAGCAGCCAACCCGACCAAACCCGGGAGCTGTTTTTT	CASSQPDQTRELFF
TRBV5-1	.	.	TRBJ2-7	TGCGCCAGCAGCTCCATGGGGGCAGTGAGCTCCTACGAGCAGTACTTC	CASSSMGAVSSYEQYF
TRBV5-1	.	.	TRBJ2-5	TGCGCCAGCAGCTTGGAAGGAGGGAAAGAGACCCAGTACTTC	CASSLEGGKETQYF
TRBV9	.	TRBD2	TRBJ2-5	TGTGCCAGCAGCGTAGGGGCTAGCGGGAGTCAAGAGACCCAGTACTTC	CASSVGASGSQETQYF
TRBV2	few	.	TRBJ1-5	TGTGCCAGCAGTGAGGAGCCTCCCGGGCCCCAGCATTTT	CASSEEPPGPQHF
TRBV9	.	.	TRBJ2-2	TGTGCCAGCAGCGCGAGAACCACCGGGGAGCTGTTTTTT	CASSARTTGELFF
TRBV29-1	.	.	TRBJ2-6	TGCAGCGTTGATCTCGGGCCCGGGGCCAACGTCCTGACTTTC	CSVDLGPGANVLTF
TRBV7-2	.	.	TRBJ2-5	TGTGCCAGCAGCTTAGGGGGTAAAGAGACCCAGTACTTC	CASSLGGKETQYF
TRBV5-1	.	TRBD2	TRBJ2-2	TGCGCCAGCAGCTTGGAGCCTAGCGGGATAGCCGGGGAGCTGTTTTTT	CASSLEPSGIAGELFF